The rows below give T cell receptor beta chains drawn from one sample of a study of siplizumab effects on memory and regulatory T cells. Using immunoSEQ multiplex PCR, the repertoire was profiled, and TCRdb retains in-frame clones only, with some absent. The profile shows 55,000 to 70,000 clones, about 92% of them singletons. Sequenced sample: CD8+ T cells sorted from blood. The receptors shown here come from a human donor in good health. Both conserved end residues are part of each CDR3. The D gene is left open where the match is weak. The size entry is marked missing in some rows and otherwise reads once, few, many or a size class.

>TRBD1|TRBJ1-2|TRBV4-1|.
TGCGCCAGCAGCGAGGGACAGGGGACTATGGCTAGGACCTTC
CASSEGQGTMARTF
>TRBD2|TRBJ2-7|TRBV27|.
TGTGCCAGCAGTACCCTAGCGGGAGGTTCCTCCTACGAGCAGTACTTC
CASSTLAGGSSYEQYF
>.|TRBJ1-5|TRBV30|medium-sized
TGTGCCTGGAGTGTAGGGGGGATTAGAGGCAATCAGCCCCAGCATTTT
CAWSVGGIRGNQPQHF
>TRBD1|TRBJ2-7|TRBV4-3|.
TGCGCCAGCAGCCAAGATGGGACAGGGTACGAGCAGTACTTC
CASSQDGTGYEQYF
>.|TRBJ2-1|TRBV30|.
TGTGCCTGGAGTGCAATTTGGGACTTCAATGAGCAGTTCTTC
CAWSAIWDFNEQFF
>.|TRBJ2-1|TRBV6-5|.
TGTGCCAGCAGTTACGGTACAGATGCCTACAATGAGCAGTTCTTC
CASSYGTDAYNEQFF
>.|TRBJ2-3|TRBV27|once
TGTGCCAGCAGCCCGTTGGCGGCGATATCCACAGATACGCAGTATTTT
CASSPLAAISTDTQYF
>TRBD1|TRBJ2-7|TRBV7-2|.
TGTGCCAGCAGCTTTTTGGGACAGGCCTACGAGCAGTACTTC
CASSFLGQAYEQYF
>.|TRBJ2-1|TRBV9|.
TGTGCCAGCAGCCGGGAAAAGGGTGAGCAGTTCTTC
CASSREKGEQFF
>TRBD2|TRBJ2-1|TRBV13|.
TGTGCCAGCAGCCTGAGCGGGAGAACCCACAATGAGCAGTTCTTC
CASSLSGRTHNEQFF
>.|TRBJ1-1|TRBV5-4|.
TGTGCCAGCAGTCACGGAGGCACTGAAGCTTTCTTT
CASSHGGTEAFF
>.|TRBJ1-1|TRBV27|.
TGTGCCAGCAGTTTATGGGCAGGGGAAAACACTGAAGCTTTCTTT
CASSLWAGENTEAFF
>.|TRBJ1-1|TRBV27|.
TGTGCCAGCAGTTTATCGTTGCCCCCGAACACTGAAGCTTTCTTT
CASSLSLPPNTEAFF
>.|TRBJ1-4|TRBV2|.
TGTGCCAGCACCAGAGGGGCAGGAGAACTGTTTTTT
CASTRGAGELFF
>TRBD1|TRBJ2-5|TRBV7-9|.
TGTGCCAGCAGCTTTGGACAGGGGGCGGAAGAGACCCAGTACTTC
CASSFGQGAEETQYF
>.|TRBJ2-3|TRBV2|.
TGTGCCAGCAGTGAAGGAACCCAGGGACACACAGATACGCAGTATTTT
CASSEGTQGHTDTQYF
>.|TRBJ2-7|TRBV27|.
TGTGCCAGCAGTTCATACGTCGCCACCTACGAGCAGTACTTC
CASSSYVATYEQYF
>TRBD1|TRBJ2-7|TRBV27|.
TGTGCCAGCGTACAAACCGGGACAGGGGTTCCCTACGAGCAGTACTTC
CASVQTGTGVPYEQYF
>TRBD1|TRBJ1-4|TRBV28|.
TGTGCCAGCAGAAGGACAGGGGGCTATTCTAATGAAAAACTGTTTTTT
CASRRTGGYSNEKLFF
>.|TRBJ2-1|TRBV7-7|.
TGTGCTAGCAGCCCAGAGCTAAGCTCCTACAATGAGCAGTTCTTC
CASSPELSSYNEQFF
>.|TRBJ1-1|TRBV27|.
TGTGCCAGCAGTTTAGACCCTTGGGGAGGTGACACTGAAGCTTTCTTT
CASSLDPWGGDTEAFF
>TRBD2|TRBJ2-7|TRBV29-1|.
TGCAGCGTTGATCTAGCGGGAAGCGAGCAGTACTTC
CSVDLAGSEQYF
>.|TRBJ1-6|TRBV6-1|.
TGTGCCAGCAGTGAAGAGGAAGGGGATAATTCACCCCTCCACTTT
CASSEEEGDNSPLHF
>.|TRBJ2-7|TRBV5-5|.
TGTGCCAGCAGCTTTCAGGAGACCTACGAGCAGTACTTC
CASSFQETYEQYF
>.|TRBJ1-1|TRBV9|.
TGTGCCAGCAGCGTAGAGAAGGGTGAAGCTTTCTTT
CASSVEKGEAFF
>.|TRBJ2-1|TRBV4-1|.
TGCGCCAGCAGCCAAGTTGGCAAAAGCTCCTACAATGAGCAGTTCTTC
CASSQVGKSSYNEQFF
>.|TRBJ2-5|TRBV30|.
TGTGCCTGGATTTCTAGCGCGGGTCCATACCAAGAGACCCAGTACTTC
CAWISSAGPYQETQYF
>TRBD1|TRBJ1-4|TRBV27|.
TGTGCCAGCAGTTTATCTGCGGGAGGGGGCCTTGAAAAACTGTTTTTT
CASSLSAGGGLEKLFF
>TRBD2|TRBJ2-3|TRBV11-3|.
TGTGCCAGCAGCTTAGAGGTCGGTAGCGGGAGGGTAGATACGCAGTATTTT
CASSLEVGSGRVDTQYF
>TRBD1|TRBJ2-7|TRBV19|.
TGTGCCAGTAGTCACAAATGGACAGGATCCTACGAGCAGTACTTC
CASSHKWTGSYEQYF
>TRBD2|TRBJ2-2|TRBV29-1|.
TGCAGCGTTGATAGTGCGGCTAGCGGGAGTCCCGGGGAGCTGTTTTTT
CSVDSAASGSPGELFF
>.|TRBJ2-5|TRBV9|.
TGTGCCAGCAGCGTAGGGTCAGTCCAAGAGACCCAGTACTTC
CASSVGSVQETQYF
>.|TRBJ2-1|TRBV5-6|.
TGTGCCAGCAGCTTGTCCGTCAGGGGAGGTGAGCAGTTCTTC
CASSLSVRGGEQFF
>.|TRBJ2-5|TRBV28|.
TGTGCCAGCAGCCCGCGGTACAGGGAAGAGACCCAGTACTTC
CASSPRYREETQYF
>TRBD1|TRBJ2-3|TRBV19|.
TGTGCCAGTAGTACCTACCTCGGGACAGGGGGCCTCACAGATACGCAGTATTTT
CASSTYLGTGGLTDTQYF
>.|TRBJ2-3|TRBV9|.
TGTGCCAGCAGCTCGGGAGTAGCGATTCCCACAGATACGCAGTATTTT
CASSSGVAIPTDTQYF
>TRBD2|TRBJ2-5|TRBV7-9|.
TGTGCCAGCAGCTTAGACTTGGCAGCGGGAGCATCGGGGACCCAGTACTTC
CASSLDLAAGASGTQYF
>TRBD1|TRBJ2-1|TRBV7-9|.
TGTGCCAGCACCTTTTGGGTCGGGACAGGACACTACAATGAGCAGTTCTTC
CASTFWVGTGHYNEQFF
>TRBD2|TRBJ2-1|TRBV7-9|.
TGTGCCAGCAGCAGGCCGGGACTAGCGTCTTTCAATGAGCAGTTCTTC
CASSRPGLASFNEQFF
>.|TRBJ2-3|TRBV21-1|.
.
CASSKARVGHGTDTQYF
>.|TRBJ2-3|TRBV7-3|.
TGTGCCAGCAGCCCTATGGGGGATACGCAGTATTTT
CASSPMGDTQYF
>TRBD2|TRBJ2-3|TRBV5-1|once
TGCGCCAGCAGCTTGGCCGGGGGACTAGCGGGAGGGACAGATACGCAGTATTTT
CASSLAGGLAGGTDTQYF
>.|TRBJ2-1|TRBV27|.
TGTGCCAGCAGTTGGGGGGCCTACAATGAGCAGTTCTTC
CASSWGAYNEQFF
>.|TRBJ2-3|TRBV19|once
TGTGCCAGTAGTATAAAAAGAGACACAGATACGCAGTATTTT
CASSIKRDTDTQYF
>.|TRBJ2-2|TRBV15|.
TGTGCCACAGGGGGCACCGGGGAGCTGTTTTTT
CATGGTGELFF
>.|TRBJ1-2|TRBV14|.
TGTGCCAGCAGCCAAGAATCCAGGGCCTACTATGGCTACACCTTC
CASSQESRAYYGYTF
>.|TRBJ1-2|TRBV27|.
TGTGCCAGCAGTCCATTCCTCAGGGGCGCATTGGTTGGCTACACCTTC
CASSPFLRGALVGYTF
>.|TRBJ2-7|TRBV19|.
TGTGCCAGTAGTATAGCGGGAGACTACGAGCAGTACTTC
CASSIAGDYEQYF
>.|TRBJ2-1|TRBV7-6|.
TGTGCCAGCAGCTTAAGCGGAACTAGTCCTGGGGAGCAGTTCTTC
CASSLSGTSPGEQFF
>.|TRBJ2-3|TRBV19|.
TGTGCCAGTAGTTTTGGACTGCACACAGATACGCAGTATTTT
CASSFGLHTDTQYF
>.|TRBJ2-7|TRBV27|.
TGTGCCAGCAGTGGGGAAACTAGCCCCTGGGAGCAGTACTTC
CASSGETSPWEQYF
>.|TRBJ2-1|TRBV4-1|.
TGCGCCAGCAGCCAAGTTAGCGCTAGCTCCTACAATGAGCAGTTCTTC
CASSQVSASSYNEQFF
>.|TRBJ1-5|TRBV4-1|.
TGCGCCAGCAGCCAAGAATCGGGGTTTCAGCCCCAGCATTTT
CASSQESGFQPQHF
>.|TRBJ2-1|TRBV6-4|once
TGTGCCAGCAGTGACTCCGTAGCCCGAAATTACAATGAGCAGTTCTTC
CASSDSVARNYNEQFF
>.|TRBJ2-1|TRBV7-9|.
TGTGCCAGCAGCACAGGATGGGAAAGGGAGCAGTTCTTC
CASSTGWEREQFF
>.|TRBJ2-3|TRBV6-1|.
TGTGCCAGCAGTGAACGTGCGGGGACAGCCGATACGCAGTATTTT
CASSERAGTADTQYF
>TRBD1|TRBJ1-5|TRBV5-6|.
TGTGCCAGCAGCAGCGGGACAGGAAATCAGCCCCAGCATTTT
CASSSGTGNQPQHF
>TRBD2|TRBJ2-1|TRBV10-1|.
TGCGCCAGCAGTGAGTCGAGGACCCCTACTAGCGTCAATGAGCAGTTCTTC
CASSESRTPTSVNEQFF